The clone carrying this TCR beta chain was seen a few times. The data stem from a study of cytomegalovirus exposure and HLA in healthy donors. PCR amplification relied on 60 Vbeta primers (plus 13 Jbeta primers). TCRdb's copy holds only in-frame clones and misses some; the assay was immunoSEQ multiplex PCR. Among about 160,000 clones listed, 76% were seen once. Trimming removed 5 bases from V and 6 bases from J; junction bases left unmatched: 10. This CDR3 is 15 amino acids long. Germline values: CDR1 MDHEN, CDR2 SYDVKM. The specimen sequenced was PBMCs. This receptor was obtained from a man in his 60s in good health and CMV-seronegative. The rearrangement joins TRBV28 to TRBJ2-1, with 7 bases fitting TRBD2. CDR3 nucleotide sequence: TGTGCCAGCAGTCCACGGGGACTACGTTCCAATGAGCAGTTCTTC. It specifies CASSPRGLRSNEQFF. The variable domain in full, completed from reference TRBV28 and TRBJ2-1, reads DVKVTQSSRYLVKRTGEKVFLECVQDMDHENMFWYRQDPGLGLRLIYFSYDVKMKEKGDIPEGYSVSREKKERFSLILESASTNQTSMYLCASSPRGLRSNEQFFGPGTRLTVL.